One sample yielded the 25 T cell receptor beta chains listed below, sequenced in a study of naive and memory T cell subsets. Two oligonucleotides, mixed equimolar, formed the beta constant-region primer covering TRBC1 and TRBC2. Nested alpha and beta constant-region primers with the SP2 primer drove four PCR rounds on ligated cDNA. TCRdb reprocessed the UMI-ligation and nested PCR reads with MiXCR, giving one entry per CDR3 protein. The data contain over 30,000 distinct CDR3 sequences, less than 20% of them seen just once; the ten biggest clones take up under 4%. Sequencing input: effector memory CD4+ T cells from blood. The subset: effector memory, CD45RA- CD27-. The receptors derive from a human donor in good health.

V is TRBV5-1 and J is TRBJ1-1; 7 bases line up with TRBD1. The CDR3 sequence is 14 residues long. Germline CDR1 reads SGHRS; CDR2 reads YFSETQ. The junction had 4 bases not matched to a gene; V was cut back by 4 bases and J by 1 base. CDR3 DNA sequence: TGCGCCAGCAGCCAATGGACAGGGAACACTGAAGCTTTCTTT. This translates into CASSQWTGNTEAFF.

This clonotype showed up just a few times. This chain links TRBV28 with TRBJ2-2, with 12 bases aligning to TRBD2. The CDR3 has 16 amino acids. Germline loops: CDR1 MDHEN, CDR2 SYDVKM. Germline trimming cut 10 bases from V and 7 bases from J; bases unmatched to any gene: 13. Written as DNA, the CDR3 is TGTGCCACTCAGAGGATAATGACTAGCGGGAGCGGGGAGCTGTTTTTT. Translating gives CATQRIMTSGSGELFF.

The chain combines TRBV6-5 with TRBJ1-1; a possible D gene is TRBD1 (6 bases). Deletions cut 6 bases from V and 5 bases from J, with 10 bases between. The germline V gene has CDR1 MNHEY and CDR2 SVGAGI. The CDR3 runs 12 residues. This CDR3 is CASRLGQTEAFF. In nucleotides, the CDR3 is TGTGCCAGCAGACTAGGACAGACTGAAGCTTTCTTT.

This clonotype was observed a few times. The V call is TRBV12-3 or TRBV12-4, the J call TRBJ1-4; no definite D call. V lost 3 bases, J lost 8 bases, and 13 bases lay in between. The CDR3 has 14 amino acids. The CDR3 DNA reads TGTGCCAGCAGTTTTCAGGCCAGGCGAGAAAAACTGTTTTTT. Protein sequence: CASSFQARREKLFF.

There are many counts of this clonotype. The chain couples TRBV4-1 to TRBJ2-6; D perhaps matches TRBD2 (5 bases). The germline V and J ends were trimmed by 4 bases and 1 base, with 20 bases remaining between them. The length of the CDR3 is 19 residues. The germline V gene encodes CDR1 MGHRA and CDR2 YSYEKL. The CDR3 nucleotides read TGCGCCAGCAGCCGGCATCTCGGGGAACGTTCTTCTGGGGCCAACGTCCTGACTTTC. Its translation is CASSRHLGERSSGANVLTF.

The chain carries TRBV27 and TRBJ1-6; the D gene is possibly TRBD1 (6 bases). Trimming stripped 7 bases from V and 5 bases from J, with 12 bases between. CDR3 length equals 14 residues. The V gene's germline CDR1 is MNHEY and CDR2 SMNVEV (reference sequence). CDR3 loop: CASTRTADNSPLHF. DNA for the CDR3: TGTGCCAGCACCAGGACAGCCGATAATTCACCCCTCCACTTT.

The rearrangement uses TRBV20-1 and TRBJ2-5, with D maybe TRBD2 (6 bases). From germline, CDR1 is DFQATT and CDR2 SNEGSKA (reference sequence). The CDR3 loop spans 18 amino acids. V lost 2 bases, J lost 5 bases, and 27 bases lay in between. The CDR3 protein is CSARLVPGTGDRRETQYF. The CDR3 region has the DNA TGCAGTGCTAGACTCGTCCCAGGTACGGGAGATCGGAGGGAGACCCAGTACTTC.

This clonotype occurred many times. The chain recombines TRBV6-1 with TRBJ1-2; D gene ambiguous. V gave up 4 bases and J gave up 0 bases, with 12 bases separating them. Germline-derived CDR1 and CDR2 are MNHNS and SASEGT. The CDR3 is made up of 15 amino acids. The CDR3 here is CASSADGASNYGYTF. The CDR3 coding sequence is TGTGCCAGCAGTGCCGACGGAGCCTCTAACTATGGCTACACCTTC.

This clonotype was observed a handful of times. V and J are TRBV20-1 and TRBJ2-7; 10 bases map to TRBD1. CDR3 length: 14 residues. Germline V gene data show CDR1 as DFQATT and CDR2 as SNEGSKA (reference sequence). V shed 4 bases, J shed 4 bases, and the junction held 7 bases outside the gene matches. CDR3 DNA sequence: TGCAGTGCTAAACTGGACAGGGGGAGGTACGAGCAGTACTTC. Amino acids: CSAKLDRGRYEQYF.

This chain joins TRBV29-1 and TRBJ2-5; 9 bases are shared with TRBD2. The CDR3 totals 13 residues. Per the germline V gene, CDR1 is SQVTM and CDR2 is ANQGSEA. V trimming: 7 bases; J trimming: 5 bases; junction bases outside the gene matches: 8. CDR3 residues: CSAGGGAGETQYF. The CDR3, as DNA: TGCAGCGCCGGCGGGGGGGCCGGGGAGACCCAGTACTTC.

This chain joins TRBV11-2 and TRBJ2-7; D is unresolved. CDR1 is SGHAT and CDR2 is FQNNGV in the germline V gene. The V end was cut by 1 base, the J end by 1 base, with 11 bases between. The CDR3 runs to 15 residues. The CDR3 loop reads CASSLVQGRSYEQYF. CDR3 DNA: TGTGCCAGCAGCTTAGTGCAAGGTCGATCCTACGAGCAGTACTTC.

This chain uses TRBV29-1 with TRBJ2-1; D unresolved. The CDR3 sequence is 16 residues long. Germline V gene lookup returns CDR1 SQVTM and CDR2 ANQGSEA. The V gene lost 4 bases and the J gene lost 6 bases, with 22 bases spanning the gap. The CDR3 here is CSVGGEAGRSLNEQFF. The CDR3, as DNA: TGCAGCGTTGGTGGTGAAGCTGGCCGGTCCCTCAATGAGCAGTTCTTC.

The V gene is TRBV9, the J gene TRBJ2-1, with D perhaps matching TRBD2 (6 bases). The ends were cut back, 3 bases at V and 0 bases at J, with 13 bases in the middle. Germline CDR1 and CDR2: SGDLS and YYNGEE. This CDR3 has 16 residues. In DNA form, the CDR3 reads TGTGCCAGCAGCGACCAGGGACTTAGCTCCTACAATGAGCAGTTCTTC. Its translation: CASSDQGLSSYNEQFF.

The chain recombines TRBV20-1 with TRBJ1-2; D might be TRBD1 (6 bases). The CDR3 length is 14 residues. Germline CDR1 DFQATT, CDR2 SNEGSKA (reference sequence). V was trimmed by 2 bases and J by 2 bases, leaving 12 bases between them. The CDR3 nucleotides read TGCAGTGCTAGACGGCAGGGGAGAAACTATGGCTACACCTTC. It yields the protein CSARRQGRNYGYTF.

J is TRBJ1-3 and V is TRBV4-1; D gene unclear. The length of the CDR3 is 14 residues. V lost 5 bases and J 4 bases, leaving 12 bases between the germline ends. Germline V CDR1 and CDR2: MGHRA, YSYEKL. The CDR3 is CASSEPTGGNTIYF. In DNA, the CDR3 is TGCGCCAGCAGCGAGCCGACGGGCGGAAACACCATATATTTT.

The chain employs TRBV28 and TRBJ1-4; D is unclear. V dropped 5 bases and J dropped 13 bases, with 20 bases sitting between them. The CDR3 totals 14 residues. Germline CDR1 MDHEN, CDR2 SYDVKM. CDR3 DNA sequence: TGTGCCAGCAGTCGAGGTGGGGAGGAGGTCGTACTGTTTTTT. Translation gives CASSRGGEEVVLFF.

This clonotype was seen many times. The rearrangement joins TRBV28 to TRBJ1-2; TRBD1 is a possible D gene (5 bases). The CDR3 loop spans 16 amino acids. Per the germline V gene, CDR1 is MDHEN and CDR2 is SYDVKM. V dropped 8 bases and J dropped 2 bases, with 21 bases sitting between them. Here the CDR3 reads CASSDAREPTNYGYTF. The CDR3 DNA reads as TGTGCCAGCTCAGACGCCAGGGAGCCTACCAACTATGGCTACACCTTC.

This chain links TRBV20-1 with TRBJ1-3; maybe TRBD1 (6 bases). The CDR3 is 15 amino acids. Deletions cut 1 base from V and 0 bases from J, with 10 bases between. The germline V gene has CDR1 DFQATT and CDR2 SNEGSKA (reference sequence). CDR3 loop: CSARADRGSGNTIYF. CDR3 nucleotide sequence: TGCAGTGCTAGAGCGGACAGAGGCTCTGGAAACACCATATATTTT.

This clonotype appeared many times. The rearrangement links TRBV2 to TRBJ2-2, with TRBD2 matching over 13 bases. Germline V gene sequence: CDR1 SNHLY, CDR2 FYNNEI. The junction had 5 bases not matched to a gene; V was cut back by 5 bases and J by 5 bases. There are 16 residues in the CDR3. The CDR3 region has the DNA TGTGCCAGCAGTAGGACTAGCGGGAGCCGAACCGGGGAGCTGTTTTTT. It specifies CASSRTSGSRTGELFF.

This clonotype was observed many times. This chain joins TRBV10-3 and TRBJ2-2, with D maybe TRBD1 (6 bases). V lost 3 bases, J lost 3 bases, and 8 bases lay in between. CDR1 and CDR2 (germline): ENHRY, SYGVKD. This CDR3 has 14 residues. CDR3 bases: TGTGCCATCAGTGATGGGGGCGACACCGGGGAGCTGTTTTTT. Amino acid sequence: CAISDGGDTGELFF.

The chain links TRBV9 to TRBJ1-5, with D possibly matching TRBD1 (6 bases). Trimming left V 0 bases short and J 5 bases short, with 12 bases between. From germline, CDR1 is SGDLS and CDR2 YYNGEE. CDR3 length: 15 residues. The CDR3 loop is CASSVAPDSYQPQHF. The CDR3, as DNA: TGTGCCAGCAGCGTAGCCCCGGACAGCTATCAGCCCCAGCATTTT. Variable domain in full (rest from reference TRBV9 and TRBJ1-5): DSGVTQTPKHLITATGQRVTLRCSPRSGDLSVYWYQQSLDQGLQFLIQYYNGEERAKGNILERFSAQQFPDLHSELNLSSLELGDSALYFCASSVAPDSYQPQHFGDGTRLSIL.

This sequence joins TRBV13 and TRBJ2-1, with 8 bases that match TRBD2. In germline, CDR1 is PRHDT, CDR2 FYEKMQ (reference sequence). J was trimmed by 6 bases and V by 5 bases; bases with no gene match: 9. CDR3 length: 15 amino acids. The DNA for the CDR3 is TGTGCCAGCAGCCTCTTTGGACTAGCCTTCAATGAGCAGTTCTTC. Translation gives CASSLFGLAFNEQFF. The full variable domain, in which reference TRBV13 and TRBJ2-1 provide the parts outside the CDR3, is AAGVIQSPRHLIKEKRETATLKCYPIPRHDTVYWYQQGPGQDPQFLISFYEKMQSDKGSIPDRFSAQQFSDYHSELNMSSLELGDSALYFCASSLFGLAFNEQFFGPGTRLTVL.

The chain joins TRBV28 to TRBJ2-3; no reliable D call. CDR3 length: 13 residues. CDR1 is MDHEN and CDR2 is SYDVKM in the germline V gene. V was shortened by 5 bases and J by 2 bases, with 8 bases between the two germline ends. This CDR3 reads CASSPNSTDTQYF. The DNA for the CDR3 is TGTGCCAGCAGTCCGAACTCCACAGATACGCAGTATTTT.

This clonotype occurred a few times. This sequence joins TRBV30 and TRBJ2-7; D gene uncertain. Between the trimmed V and J ends, which lost 5 bases and 2 bases, there was a span of 22 bases. Germline CDR1 reads GTSNPN; CDR2 reads SVGIG (reference sequence). This CDR3 comprises 16 residues. The CDR3 loop is CAWGTLRGPMPYEQYF. The DNA of the CDR3 is TGTGCCTGGGGTACTTTACGAGGACCGATGCCCTACGAGCAGTACTTC.

The table lists this clonotype with a few counts. V is TRBV29-1 and J is TRBJ2-1; 7 bases agree with TRBD2. The germline gives CDR1 SQVTM, CDR2 ANQGSEA. CDR3 size: 15 residues. The ends lost 1 base at V and 12 bases at J; junction bases unmatched: 15. As DNA, the CDR3 is TGCAGCGTTGAAGGAGTAGGAGCGGGGCCCGCCGGGCAGTTCTTC. Residues: CSVEGVGAGPAGQFF.